This T cell receptor beta chain was sequenced during a study of T cell repertoires in cytomegalovirus infection (dated by TCRdb to 2018 to 2020). Looking at the study overall: Because public TCR beta signatures pointed to carriage of CMV infection together with the matching HLA type, the HLA type of each donor mattered for the analysis.

The research as a whole found: In the ex vivo response, HLA-C-restricted CMV-specific TCR beta clonotypes were dominant, and in two of eight donors the single most frequent clonotype came from this HLA-C-restricted group. In both this cohort and an independent cohort of 300 to 450 donors, the cumulative frequency of public TCR beta family members distinguished carriers of CMV infection plus the relevant HLA type.

Trimming at the junction amounts to 2 bases on V and 3 bases on J, and the germline ends lie 13 bases apart. The CDR3 covers 15 residues, taking in both the cysteine and the phenylalanine. The DNA shown is the 45-base CDR3, in frame from base 1. CDR1 MNHNY and CDR2 SVGAGI are derived from the germline V gene (reference sequence). There are many counts of this clonotype. The specificity of this receptor is unknown. No much larger clone exists at a distance of one base, and base qualities are not known. Sequenced on an Illumina HiSeq 1500. Through fastp at Q25 and MiXCR, TCRdb rebuilt clones from the public reads, retaining in-frame beta chains. CDR3 protein duplicates are merged, each entry listing the most common genes and DNA. This sample gives about 210,000 distinct CDR3 sequences in total; roughly 6.5% of them show up just once. In total, the top ten clones hold less than 7.5% of the sample.

This sequence originates from a human donor in good health (CMV status not recorded). Some clones in this sample may be carry-over from other donors' samples. Material for sequencing was PBMCs. Rearrangement joined TRBV6-6 to TRBJ2-5; the D gene cannot be resolved reliably. Here is the DNA: TGTGCCAGCAGTTACCTTCGGCAGCAAAAAGAGACCCAGTACTTC. Translated, this is CASSYLRQQKETQYF.